This passage covers 5 T cell receptor beta chains from one sample sequenced in a study of blood T cell repertoires in COVID-19. Assay used: immunoSEQ multiplex PCR; TCRdb lists only in-frame clones, some missing. This table holds approximately 170,000 clones, about 85% found once. Material for sequencing was peripheral blood. Receptors were obtained from an older man who had recovered from COVID-19.

This clone was seen only once. The chain couples TRBV3-1 (or the pseudogene TRBV3-2) to TRBJ2-7, with D possibly TRBD2 on 6 matching bases. CDR1 and CDR2 from the germline V gene are LGHDT and YNNKEL (reference sequence). Trimming took off 0 bases at V and 2 bases at J, with 11 bases between the two ends. CDR3 length: 15 amino acids. CDR3 bases: TGTGCCAGCAGCCAAGATCAGGAGGGACCCTACGAGCAGTACTTC. Its protein product is CASSQDQEGPYEQYF.

J is TRBJ2-1 and V is TRBV2; D is ambiguous. This CDR3 region has 14 residues. The V end was cut by 0 bases, the J end by 4 bases, with 7 bases between. Germline CDR1 SNHLY, CDR2 FYNNEI. The DNA of the CDR3 is TGTGCCAGCAGTGAAGCGAAGAGTTACAATGAGCAGTTCTTC. Translated: CASSEAKSYNEQFF.

The chain couples TRBV15 to TRBJ2-7, with 8 bases identical to TRBD1. Germline CDR1 and CDR2: LNHNV and YYDKDF (reference sequence). The CDR3 consists of 15 residues. Trimming cost V 6 bases and J 4 bases; bases outside gene matches: 11. This chain's CDR3 is CATSMPGQGIYEQYF. The CDR3 DNA reads TGTGCCACCAGTATGCCTGGACAGGGTATTTACGAGCAGTACTTC.

This clone was counted once. The gene calls are TRBV5-4 and TRBJ1-4, with 7 bases lining up with TRBD1. The CDR3 has 13 residues. After removal of 3 bases from V and 6 bases from J, the junction contained 2 bases not matched to a gene. CDR1 SGHNT and CDR2 YYREEE come from the germline V gene (reference sequence). The CDR3 DNA is TGTGCCAGCAGCTCAGGGGGACATGAAAAACTGTTTTTT. Amino acid sequence: CASSSGGHEKLFF.

The chain couples TRBV27 to TRBJ1-2; D gene ambiguous. Germline CDR1 is MNHEY and CDR2 is SMNVEV (reference sequence). Trimming took 4 bases from V and 2 from J, leaving 8 bases between them. This CDR3 has 13 amino acids. CDR3: CASSSNNNYGYTF. The CDR3 coding sequence is TGTGCCAGCAGTTCAAACAACAACTATGGCTACACCTTC.